This T cell receptor beta chain was sequenced in a study of shared clonotypes between healthy human individuals. Study-wide background: Per-donor plates numbered three CD4 naive, three CD4 memory, two CD8 naive and one CD8 memory.

Findings and limits, study-wide: In the sorted subsets, rarefaction showed sequencing was incomplete despite large depth. Clonotype sharing across a few donors was observed for around 5% of naive CD4 clonotypes. Estimated clonotype richness was generally higher in naive than memory subsets.

Regarding this clone: Its antigen remains unknown.

Measured with immunoSEQ multiplex PCR; TCRdb has only the in-frame clones, and not every one. The data show over 2 million clones, roughly 92% seen once. CDR1 and CDR2 from the germline V gene are SGHRS and YFSETQ. J lost 1 base, V lost 0 bases, and 7 bases had no gene match. The CDR3 spans 18 residues. Sequencing was done on a sample of naive CD4+ T cells from PBMCs. Sample subset: CD45RA+ positively selected. The clonotype was recovered from a man younger than 35 in good health. Some clones in this sample may be carry-over from other donors' samples. This chain connects TRBV5-1 to TRBJ2-1, with 10 bases aligning to TRBD2. The CDR3 DNA is TGCGCCAGCAGCTTGGCCAGTAGCGGGAGGATTTCCTACAATGAGCAGTTCTTC. Amino acids: CASSLASSGRISYNEQFF. The full variable domain, its missing parts supplied by reference TRBV5-1 and TRBJ2-1, is KAGVTQTPRYLIKTRGQQVTLSCSPISGHRSVSWYQQTPGQGLQFLFEYFSETQRNKGNFPGRFSGRQFSNSRSEMNVSTLELGDSALYLCASSLASSGRISYNEQFFGPGTRLTVL.